The 21 T cell receptor beta chains below all came from one sample that was sequenced in a study of breast tumors, draining lymph nodes, adjacent tissues. TCRdb ran MiXCR on the multiplex PCR reads and lists one entry per CDR3 protein. The sample has under 20,000 distinct CDR3 sequences, approximately 41% seen once. The sample comprised breast tumor tissue. The receptors here all came from a female donor with breast cancer. Some clones in this sample may be carry-over from other donors' samples.

The chain has TRBV7-9 and TRBJ2-7; 10 nucleotides align to TRBD2. With 6 bases clipped from V and 2 bases from J, the junction kept 10 bases outside the gene matches. CDR3 size: 16 residues. CDR1 is SEHNR, CDR2 FQNEAQ, per germline (reference sequence). Here the CDR3 reads CASSPGRLAGAYEQYF. The CDR3 DNA is TGTGCCAGCAGTCCAGGCCGACTAGCGGGTGCCTACGAGCAGTACTTC.

V and J are TRBV7-9 and TRBJ2-1; tentative D call: TRBD1 (5 bases). Per the germline V gene, CDR1 is SEHNR and CDR2 is FQNEAQ (reference sequence). The CDR3 totals 13 residues. V shed 10 bases and J shed 0 bases, with 10 bases lying between them. CDR3 sequence: CANQGSSYNEQFF. The CDR3 nucleotides read TGTGCCAACCAGGGCAGCTCCTACAATGAGCAGTTCTTC.

The genes are TRBV30 and TRBJ2-7, with 8 bases matching TRBD2. Per germline, CDR1 GTSNPN and CDR2 SVGIG (reference sequence). The CDR3 sequence is 13 residues long. The V segment lost 4 bases and the J segment 3 bases; nucleotides outside the gene matches: 5. Here the CDR3 reads CAWKGGRYYEQYF. The CDR3 DNA follows: TGTGCCTGGAAGGGCGGGAGGTACTACGAGCAGTACTTC. Supplemented by reference TRBV30 and TRBJ2-7, the full variable domain reads SQTIHQWPATLVQPVGSPLSLECTVEGTSNPNLYWYRQAAGRGLQLLFYSVGIGQISSEVPQNLSASRPQDRQFILSSKKLLLSDSGFYLCAWKGGRYYEQYFGPGTRLTVT.

This clonotype was seen at least ten times. Being one base from a much bigger clone, this may be a read error. The V gene is TRBV6-2 or TRBV6-3, the J gene TRBJ2-3, with TRBD2 identical over 12 bases. Germline CDR1 and CDR2: MNHEY and SVGEGT. The V and J ends lost 10 bases and 8 bases, in that order; junction bases with no gene match: 7. CDR3 length: 13 amino acids. The CDR3 region is CATTPSGRVTQYF. Written as DNA, the CDR3 is TGTGCCACGACCCCTAGCGGGAGGGTTACGCAGTATTTT.

The gene calls are TRBV6-2 or TRBV6-3 and TRBJ2-2; 8 positions agree with TRBD2. V was clipped by 7 bases and J by 5 bases; unmatched bases: 3. The CDR3 runs to 13 residues. The germline gives CDR1 MNHEY, CDR2 SVGEGT. CDR3 sequence: CASTAGETGELFF. For the CDR3, the DNA is TGTGCCAGCACAGCGGGAGAGACCGGGGAGCTGTTTTTT.

This clonotype showed up many times. V gene TRBV7-4 combines with J gene TRBJ2-1; D is uncertain. The germline CDR1 and CDR2 sequences are SGHVT and SQSDAQ. V lost 2 bases and J lost 9, with 11 bases in between. This CDR3 is 13 amino acids long. The CDR3 DNA sequence: TGTGCCAGCAGCTTATCTGCCGTCGGTGAGCAGTTCTTC. Translated: CASSLSAVGEQFF.

In this sample, this clonotype turned up many times. V is TRBV7-6 and J is TRBJ2-1, with 9 nucleotides matching TRBD2. Trimming cost V 5 bases and J 4 bases; bases outside gene matches: 9. The CDR3 is 16 amino acids. The germline V gene encodes CDR1 SGHVS and CDR2 FNYEAQ. CDR3 DNA sequence: TGTGCCAGCAGCCCATCTAGCGGGAACGGTTACAATGAGCAGTTCTTC. It encodes CASSPSSGNGYNEQFF.

This clonotype was seen many times. V usage is TRBV6-1 and J usage is TRBJ2-5; no clear D gene. Looked up from germline, CDR1 is MNHNS and CDR2 is SASEGT. Trimming took 3 bases from V and 5 from J, leaving 16 bases between them. The CDR3 runs to 15 residues. The CDR3 reads CASSESPSVGETQYF. The CDR3 coding sequence is TGTGCCAGCAGTGAGAGCCCGAGCGTTGGGGAGACCCAGTACTTC.

This clonotype has a count of ten or more. The chain recombines TRBV6-6 with TRBJ2-5, with D possibly TRBD2 on 6 matching bases. The CDR3 is made up of 15 amino acids. The germline V gene has CDR1 MNHNY and CDR2 SVGAGI (reference sequence). Trimming removed 9 bases from V and 2 bases from J, with 19 bases in between. CDR3 protein: CASSKGLTEQETQYF. CDR3 in DNA: TGTGCCAGTTCGAAGGGACTGACGGAACAAGAGACCCAGTACTTC.

This clonotype was counted ten times or more. The chain uses TRBV28 and TRBJ2-7; the D gene could be TRBD1 or TRBD2 (5 bases each). The germline V gene encodes CDR1 MDHEN and CDR2 SYDVKM. V lost 4 bases and J 0 bases, leaving 13 bases between the germline ends. There are 15 residues in the CDR3. The CDR3 DNA is TGTGCCAGCAGTTCCGTAGGGACCCTCTCCTACGAGCAGTACTTC. Translating gives CASSSVGTLSYEQYF. Supplemented by reference TRBV28 and TRBJ2-7, the full variable domain reads DVKVTQSSRYLVKRTGEKVFLECVQDMDHENMFWYRQDPGLGLRLIYFSYDVKMKEKGDIPEGYSVSREKKERFSLILESASTNQTSMYLCASSSVGTLSYEQYFGPGTRLTVT.

The genes are TRBV20-1 and TRBJ2-7; 11 bases line up with TRBD2. Per germline, CDR1 DFQATT and CDR2 SNEGSKA (reference sequence). The CDR3 contains 14 residues. The ends lost 3 bases at V and 2 bases at J; junction bases unmatched: 3. The CDR3 nucleotides read TGCAGTGCTAGGACTAGCGGGAAGGCCTACGAGCAGTACTTC. Residues: CSARTSGKAYEQYF.

V usage is TRBV12-3 or TRBV12-4 and J usage is TRBJ1-1; 11 bases fit TRBD1. V lost 6 bases and J lost 3; bases outside the gene matches: 3. The length of the CDR3 is 14 residues. The CDR3 coding sequence is TGTGCCAGCAGCGTGGGACAGGGGGACACTGAAGCTTTCTTT. Protein sequence: CASSVGQGDTEAFF.

This clonotype appeared many times. The V and J genes are TRBV6-5 and TRBJ2-7; 8 positions match TRBD1. Germline V gives CDR1 MNHEY, CDR2 SVGAGI. The CDR3 is made up of 15 amino acids. V trimming: 4 bases; J trimming: 6 bases; junction bases outside the gene matches: 11. CDR3 sequence reads: CASSSDWRTGREQYF. The CDR3 DNA sequence: TGTGCCAGCAGTTCAGACTGGAGGACAGGGCGCGAGCAGTACTTC.

This rearrangement joins TRBV4-1 to TRBJ1-5; the D is unclear. This CDR3 comprises 13 residues. The V gene lost 1 base and the J gene lost 7 bases, with 8 bases spanning the gap. From germline, CDR1 is MGHRA and CDR2 YSYEKL. CDR3 sequence: CASSQVQWQPQHF. The CDR3 nucleotides are TGCGCCAGCAGCCAAGTTCAGTGGCAGCCCCAGCATTTT.

The chain links TRBV28 to TRBJ2-7; D remains ambiguous. CDR3 length: 12 residues. Looked up from germline, CDR1 is MDHEN and CDR2 is SYDVKM. V was clipped by 4 bases and J by 2 bases, with 6 bases between them. The CDR3 sequence is CASSSLTYEQYF. The CDR3 nucleotides read TGTGCCAGCAGTTCCCTCACCTACGAGCAGTACTTC.

This clonotype was recorded at least ten times. The chain is built from TRBV9 and TRBJ2-1; D is undetermined. The CDR3 consists of 16 residues. Per germline, CDR1 SGDLS and CDR2 YYNGEE. V was shortened by 0 bases and J by 0 bases, with 10 bases between the two germline ends. CDR3 protein: CASSVGPGSSYNEQFF. The CDR3 DNA sequence: TGTGCCAGCAGCGTAGGACCGGGCAGCTCCTACAATGAGCAGTTCTTC.

This clonotype was seen ten or more times. The gene calls are TRBV9 and TRBJ2-1; TRBD1 aligns across 7 bases. The V gene's germline CDR1 is SGDLS and CDR2 YYNGEE. V lost 2 bases and J lost 0; bases outside the gene matches: 2. There are 15 residues in the CDR3. CDR3 nucleotides: TGTGCCAGCAGCGTGAGGGACAGCTCCTACAATGAGCAGTTCTTC. This codes for CASSVRDSSYNEQFF.

The rearrangement uses TRBV6-4 and TRBJ2-1; 8 positions match TRBD2. V gave up 2 bases and J gave up 5 bases; unmatched junction bases: 8. Germline CDR1 reads MRHNA; CDR2 reads SNTAGT. The CDR3 has 16 amino acids. The CDR3, as DNA: TGTGCCAGCAGTGACCAACTAGCGGATGGGGACAATGAGCAGTTCTTC. Residues: CASSDQLADGDNEQFF.

This clonotype was seen ten or more times. V gene TRBV9 combines with J gene TRBJ2-7; the D gene is possibly TRBD1 (6 bases). Trimming took off 0 bases at V and 2 bases at J, with 12 bases between the two ends. The V gene's germline CDR1 is SGDLS and CDR2 YYNGEE. The CDR3 is 15 residues long. The CDR3 coding sequence is TGTGCCAGCAGCGTAGAGACAGGAGAGACCTACGAGCAGTACTTC. This codes for CASSVETGETYEQYF.

This rearrangement joins TRBV6-5 to TRBJ2-7, with TRBD1 matching over 10 bases. This CDR3 comprises 15 residues. Looked up from germline, CDR1 is MNHEY and CDR2 is SVGAGI. The junction had 6 bases not matched to a gene; V was cut back by 5 bases and J by 2 bases. CDR3: CASSKDRGSTYEQYF. As DNA, the CDR3 is TGTGCCAGCAGTAAGGACAGGGGGTCGACCTACGAGCAGTACTTC.

This clonotype was seen ten or more times. V gene TRBV6-5 combines with J gene TRBJ2-1; D might be TRBD1 (6 bases). V lost 7 bases to trimming and J lost 9 bases, with 16 bases between them. The CDR3 has 13 amino acids. CDR1 and CDR2 from the germline V gene are MNHEY and SVGAGI. In DNA, the CDR3 is TGTGCCAGCACCCAGGACAGCTTGGGTGAGCAGTTCTTC. Residues: CASTQDSLGEQFF.